Below, 15 T cell receptor beta chains from the same sample are listed, as sequenced in a study of blood T cells in healthy people across ages. Together with a sample-barcoded 5' primer, a J-beta primer mix was included in a second PCR lasting about 6 to 12 cycles. One entry per CDR3 protein, called by TCRdb with MiXCR from the 5' RACE reads. The table has hundreds of thousands of distinct CDR3 sequences, approximately 50% seen once. Sequencing was carried out using blood. These receptors came from a man between 60 and 70 years old in good health.

This chain uses TRBV2 with TRBJ2-3, with a weak D call TRBD2 (6 bases). Deletions cut 0 bases from V and 10 bases from J, with 17 bases between. Germline V gene sequence: CDR1 SNHLY, CDR2 FYNNEI. The CDR3 is 15 amino acids. As DNA, the CDR3 is TGTGCCAGCAGTGAAGCTGCTTTTAGCGGAGAATCGCAGTATTTT. It is translated as CASSEAAFSGESQYF.

This clonotype occurred a few times. The V call is TRBV6-1, the J call TRBJ1-2, with D uncertain. Germline values: CDR1 MNHNS, CDR2 SASEGT. V shed 3 bases and J shed 9 bases, with 11 bases lying between them. The CDR3 contains 12 residues. In DNA, the CDR3 is TGTGCCAGCAGTGACAACAAACTCCGCTACACCTTC. Protein sequence: CASSDNKLRYTF.

This chain joins TRBV18 and TRBJ2-5; no firm D call. V shed 3 bases and J shed 5 bases, with 16 bases lying between them. Germline loops: CDR1 KGHSH, CDR2 LQKENI. The CDR3 loop spans 15 amino acids. The CDR3 spells CASSPLVIPLETQYF. The DNA of the CDR3 is TGTGCCAGCTCACCGCTGGTTATTCCCTTGGAGACCCAGTACTTC.

The V call is TRBV4-2, the J call TRBJ1-2, with TRBD1 identical over 8 bases. The CDR3 spans 14 residues. Germline V CDR1 and CDR2: LGHNA, YNFKEQ. J gave up 5 bases and V 1 base, and 3 bases lay outside the gene matches. The chain's CDR3 is CASSQAGQEYGYTF. For the CDR3, the DNA is TGTGCCAGCAGCCAAGCGGGACAGGAGTATGGCTACACCTTC.

The chain couples TRBV20-1 to TRBJ2-4; the D is unclear. The CDR3 runs 15 residues. Trimming took 1 base from V and 0 from J, leaving 10 bases between them. Germline CDR1 is DFQATT and CDR2 is SNEGSKA (reference sequence). The CDR3 region is CSARVDSLAKNIQYF. CDR3 bases: TGCAGTGCTAGAGTGGATAGCTTAGCCAAAAACATTCAGTACTTC.

The genes are TRBV4-2 and TRBJ2-5; 10 bases map to TRBD1. Germline lookup yields CDR1 LGHNA and CDR2 YNFKEQ. V trimming: 3 bases; J trimming: 11 bases; junction bases outside the gene matches: 12. This CDR3 is 15 amino acids long. CDR3 amino acids: CASSQPGQGTNEQYF. In DNA, the CDR3 is TGTGCCAGCAGCCAGCCGGGACAGGGGACGAATGAGCAGTACTTC.

V gene TRBV9 combines with J gene TRBJ1-2; 7 bases match TRBD1. This CDR3 is built from 14 residues. The junction had 10 bases not matched to a gene; V was cut back by 3 bases and J by 8 bases. Germline assignment: CDR1 SGDLS and CDR2 YYNGEE. The CDR3 coding sequence is TGTGCCAGCAGCGCGGGACAGCTATTCCGGGGCTACACCTTC. It encodes CASSAGQLFRGYTF.

The V gene is TRBV28, the J gene TRBJ2-1; weak D call: TRBD2 (7 bases). The ends were cut back, 3 bases at V and 9 bases at J, with 15 bases in the middle. Germline CDR1 and CDR2: MDHEN and SYDVKM. CDR3 size: 14 residues. The CDR3 loop reads CASSFRGAHREQFF. In nucleotides, the CDR3 is TGTGCCAGCAGTTTTCGGGGGGCGCATCGTGAGCAGTTCTTC.

This rearrangement joins TRBV6-5 to TRBJ2-7, with 10 bases matching TRBD2. There are 15 residues in the CDR3. Looked up from germline, CDR1 is MNHEY and CDR2 is SVGAGI. Trimming cost V 6 bases and J 1 base; bases outside gene matches: 6. Written as DNA, the CDR3 is TGTGCCAGCAGCCCCGGACTAGCGGAATCCTACGAGCAGTACTTC. This gives the protein CASSPGLAESYEQYF.

The CDR3 region has the DNA TGTGCCAGCAGTCGAATGGGGGCTGGTACGCAGTATTTT. Translation: CASSRMGAGTQYF. This rearrangement joins TRBV25-1 to TRBJ2-3; TRBD1 might be the D (6 bases). The CDR3 has 13 amino acids. V lost 5 bases and J lost 8, with 14 bases in between. Per the germline V gene, CDR1 is MGHDK and CDR2 is SYGVNS.

The V gene is TRBV7-9, the J gene TRBJ2-7; either TRBD1 or TRBD2 may fit D (5 bases each). With the DNA end fitting TRBJ2-5 better, the J assignment may be wrong. This CDR3 has 13 residues. CDR1 and CDR2 from the germline V gene are SEHNR and FQNEAQ (reference sequence). The CDR3 reads CASSPVGEQTQYF. The CDR3 DNA sequence: TGTGCCAGCAGCCCCGTGGGGGAACAGACCCAGTACTTC.

The sample holds one count of this clonotype. The chain couples TRBV10-3 to TRBJ2-3, with a tentative D call TRBD1 (6 bases). Trimming removed 0 bases from V and 4 bases from J, with 11 bases in between. Germline V lookup: CDR1 ENHRY, CDR2 SYGVKD. The CDR3 extends over 15 amino acids. The CDR3 is CAISESRQVPDTQYF. The CDR3 coding sequence is TGTGCCATCAGTGAGTCCAGACAGGTCCCAGATACGCAGTATTTT.

The rearrangement links TRBV20-1 to TRBJ2-3, with D unclear. The V gene's germline CDR1 is DFQATT and CDR2 SNEGSKA (reference sequence). The CDR3 is 11 residues long. The CDR3 sequence: CSHEVSDTQYF. CDR3 in DNA: TGCAGCCACGAGGTTTCGGATACGCAGTATTTT.

This chain uses TRBV9 with TRBJ2-1, with TRBD2 matching over 7 bases. Germline V gives CDR1 SGDLS, CDR2 YYNGEE. The CDR3 spans 15 residues. V lost 3 bases and J lost 2; bases outside the gene matches: 5. CDR3 sequence reads: CASSAGSGAYNEQFF. In nucleotides, the CDR3 is TGTGCCAGCAGCGCAGGCAGCGGGGCCTACAATGAGCAGTTCTTC.

The rearrangement joins TRBV6-5 to TRBJ1-6, with D possibly TRBD1 on 5 matching bases. CDR3 length equals 13 residues. Looked up from germline, CDR1 is MNHEY and CDR2 is SVGAGI. Trimming removed 5 bases from V and 10 bases from J, with 12 bases in between. The chain's CDR3 is CASSTRDGSPLHF. As DNA, the CDR3 is TGTGCCAGCAGTACCAGGGATGGCTCACCCCTCCACTTT.